This T cell receptor (beta chain) came from a study of post-analysis software for immune sequencing data. This CDR3 is built from 13 residues. The ends lost 3 bases at V and 5 bases at J; junction bases unmatched: 2. This clonotype has only a few counts. Its antigen is unknown. Regarding the study as a whole: Normalized Chao1 diversity was significantly reduced in patients versus controls. Comparison of patients with controls showed roughly five TRBV segments more frequent in patients, TRBV5-6, TRBV5-1 and TRBV20-1 among them.

Unique molecular identifiers were present in the TCR beta cDNA libraries. Input amounts of 1 to 10 million T cells were used. These gave around 500,000 cDNA molecules, so each molecule approximated one T cell. TCRdb redid the calling of the PCR reads with MiXCR, one entry per CDR3 protein. The sample carries more than 500,000 distinct CDR3 sequences, less than 40% recorded once. The sequencing sample was made of blood. This chain links TRBV12-3 or TRBV12-4 with TRBJ2-5; 8 positions agree with TRBD1. The TCR was taken from a girl aged 2 to 17 with multiple sclerosis. The CDR3 reads CASSFDRGETQYF. In DNA, the CDR3 is TGTGCCAGCAGTTTTGACAGGGGTGAGACCCAGTACTTC.